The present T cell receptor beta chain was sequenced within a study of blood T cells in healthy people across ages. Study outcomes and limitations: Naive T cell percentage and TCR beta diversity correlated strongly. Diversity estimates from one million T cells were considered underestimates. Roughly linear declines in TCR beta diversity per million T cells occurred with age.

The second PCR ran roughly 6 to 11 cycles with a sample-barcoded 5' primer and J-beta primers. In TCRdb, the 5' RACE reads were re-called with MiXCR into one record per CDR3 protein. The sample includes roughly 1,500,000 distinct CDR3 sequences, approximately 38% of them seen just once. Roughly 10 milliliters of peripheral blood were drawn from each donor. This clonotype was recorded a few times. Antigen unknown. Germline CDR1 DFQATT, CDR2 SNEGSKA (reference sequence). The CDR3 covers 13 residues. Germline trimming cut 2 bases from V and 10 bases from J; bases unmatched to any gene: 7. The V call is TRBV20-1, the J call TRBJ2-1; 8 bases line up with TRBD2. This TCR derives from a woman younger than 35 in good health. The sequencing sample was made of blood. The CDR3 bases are TGCAGTGCTAGACCGGGGGGGTTCTGGGAGCAGTTCTTC. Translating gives CSARPGGFWEQFF.